Below, 11 T cell receptor beta chains from the same sample are listed, as sequenced in a study of CD8 T cells in ankylosing spondylitis. One entry per CDR3 protein, called by TCRdb with MiXCR from the 5' RACE reads. The sample lists 130,000 or so distinct CDR3 sequences, roughly 6.6% occurring once. What was sequenced was blood, either unsorted or a sorted T cell fraction (not recorded which). Source of these receptors: a male donor with ankylosing spondylitis or in good health (not recorded which).

This clonotype was observed many times. The V gene is TRBV9, the J gene TRBJ2-5; D may match TRBD1 or TRBD2 (6 bases each). The V end lost 4 bases, the J end lost 5 bases, and 18 bases lay between the germline ends. CDR3 length: 15 residues. Germline CDR1 and CDR2: SGDLS and YYNGEE. The CDR3 DNA reads as TGTGCCAGCAGCTCCGGGGGCGCAGAGTGGGAGACCCAGTACTTC. It codes for CASSSGGAEWETQYF.

V gene TRBV18 combines with J gene TRBJ1-1, with D hard to call. V lost 0 bases and J 0 bases, leaving 8 bases between the germline ends. The CDR3 covers 15 residues. Germline V gene data show CDR1 as KGHSH and CDR2 as LQKENI. CDR3 bases: TGTGCCAGCTCACCACCATCACTAATGAACACTGAAGCTTTCTTT. Encoded protein: CASSPPSLMNTEAFF.

This clonotype has a count of ten or more. The J gene is TRBJ2-5, the V gene TRBV20-1; unclear D gene. Trimming shortened V by 7 bases and J by 1 base, and 4 bases separated the two germline ends. Looked up from germline, CDR1 is DFQATT and CDR2 is SNEGSKA (reference sequence). The length of the CDR3 is 10 residues. CDR3 in amino acids: CSGVQETQYF. CDR3 sequence (DNA): TGCAGTGGGGTCCAAGAGACCCAGTACTTC.

This clonotype was observed many times. This chain connects TRBV6-2 or TRBV6-3 to TRBJ2-1; 11 bases agree with TRBD2. The CDR3 has 15 residues. The ends lost 6 bases at V and 8 bases at J; junction bases unmatched: 9. Per germline, CDR1 MNHEY and CDR2 SVGEGT. In DNA form, the CDR3 reads TGTGCCAGCAGCTACGGGCTAGCGGGAGGTCATGAGCAGTTCTTC. Translating it yields CASSYGLAGGHEQFF.

This clonotype was counted ten times or more. The V call is TRBV20-1, the J call TRBJ2-7, with 7 positions matching TRBD2. Germline CDR1 and CDR2: DFQATT and SNEGSKA (reference sequence). This CDR3 has 15 residues. The junction had 10 bases not matched to a gene; V was cut back by 1 base and J by 4 bases. The CDR3, as DNA: TGCAGTGCTAGAGTCGCGGCGGGAGCTGATTACGAGCAGTACTTC. It specifies CSARVAAGADYEQYF.

This clonotype came up many times. CDR3 in amino acids: CASKVFGSSYNEQFF. In DNA form, the CDR3 reads TGCGCCAGCAAGGTTTTCGGGAGCTCCTACAATGAGCAGTTCTTC. This chain joins TRBV5-1 and TRBJ2-1, with a tentative D call TRBD2 (6 bases). In germline, CDR1 is SGHRS, CDR2 YFSETQ. Deletions cut 6 bases from V and 0 bases from J, with 13 bases between. The CDR3 consists of 15 residues.

This clonotype has a count of ten or more. This chain joins TRBV11-2 and TRBJ2-2; D remains unclear. Per the germline V gene, CDR1 is SGHAT and CDR2 is FQNNGV. This CDR3 is built from 16 residues. V was clipped by 6 bases and J by 6 bases, with 20 bases between them. The CDR3 reads CASRSPFATPAGELFF. The CDR3, as DNA: TGTGCCAGCAGATCTCCATTTGCGACCCCCGCCGGGGAGCTGTTTTTT.

This sequence joins TRBV7-9 and TRBJ1-4; D uncertain. The CDR3 has 13 residues. Germline V CDR1 and CDR2: SEHNR, FQNEAQ (reference sequence). Trimming took off 7 bases at V and 6 bases at J, with 12 bases between the two ends. CDR3 coding DNA: TGTGCCAGCACCCCCTCAGCGGATGAAAAACTGTTTTTT. This translates into CASTPSADEKLFF.

This clonotype was recorded at least ten times. This chain connects TRBV5-5 to TRBJ2-4; perhaps TRBD2 as D (6 bases). This CDR3 is 14 amino acids long. V was clipped by 0 bases and J by 6 bases, with 10 bases between them. CDR1 is SGHKS and CDR2 is YYEKEE in the germline V gene (reference sequence). Here the CDR3 reads CASSLDGGANIQYF. The CDR3 region has the DNA TGTGCCAGCAGCTTGGATGGAGGGGCAAACATTCAGTACTTC.

There are a few counts of this clonotype. This chain uses TRBV20-1 with TRBJ1-5, with a possible D match to TRBD1 (5 bases). The CDR3 length is 15 residues. The V end was cut by 6 bases, the J end by 4 bases, with 19 bases between. Germline V CDR1 and CDR2: DFQATT, SNEGSKA (reference sequence). CDR3 amino acids: CSARGPGLINQPQHF. As DNA, the CDR3 is TGCAGTGCCCGGGGACCGGGACTGATAAATCAGCCCCAGCATTTT.

Many counts were recorded for this clonotype. The chain recombines TRBV6-2 or TRBV6-3 with TRBJ2-7; the D gene is possibly TRBD1 (6 bases). V lost 8 bases, J lost 7 bases, and 18 bases lay in between. Germline CDR1 reads MNHEY; CDR2 reads SVGEGT. The CDR3 length is 13 residues. CDR3 residues: CASGDYRAGEQYF. Here the CDR3 DNA reads TGTGCCAGCGGAGACTACAGGGCTGGGGAGCAGTACTTC.